Shown below are 13 T cell receptor beta chains from a single sample sequenced in a study of cytomegalovirus exposure and HLA in healthy donors. Primers: 60 Vbeta forward and 13 Jbeta reverse. Profiled with immunoSEQ multiplex PCR; TCRdb holds only in-frame clones, not every one. The sample has 150,000 to 200,000 clones; roughly 82% are singletons. The source material was PBMCs. Receptors were obtained from a man aged 50-60 years in good health and CMV-seropositive.

The chain recombines TRBV19 with TRBJ2-1, with 7 nucleotides matching TRBD1. Germline CDR1 reads LNHDA; CDR2 reads SQIVND (reference sequence). V lost 7 bases to trimming and J lost 0 bases; unmatched junction nucleotides: 6. There are 15 residues in the CDR3. The CDR3 region is CASTTDRDSYNEQFF. CDR3 in DNA: TGTGCCAGTACAACCGACAGGGACTCCTACAATGAGCAGTTCTTC.

This clone was recorded a few times. The chain combines TRBV19 with TRBJ2-1; 7 nucleotides agree with TRBD2. Looked up from germline, CDR1 is LNHDA and CDR2 is SQIVND (reference sequence). V shed 2 bases and J 9 bases; nucleotides not matched to a gene: 10. The CDR3 is 15 residues long. In nucleotides, the CDR3 is TGTGCCAGTAGTATAAGAGGGAGGGGAGGGGCTGAGCAGTTCTTC. This translates into CASSIRGRGGAEQFF. The full variable domain, rest sourced from reference TRBV19 and TRBJ2-1, is DGGITQSPKYLFRKEGQNVTLSCEQNLNHDAMYWYRQDPGQGLRLIYYSQIVNDFQKGDIAEGYSVSREKKESFPLTVTSAQKNPTAFYLCASSIRGRGGAEQFFGPGTRLTVL.

V and J are TRBV7-2 and TRBJ2-5; TRBD2 is a possible D gene (6 bases). The DNA end favors TRBJ2-7, so the J call may be wrong. The CDR3 length is 16 residues. CDR1 SGHTA and CDR2 FQGNSA come from the germline V gene. CDR3 loop: CASSLVGGAAHYEQYF. The CDR3 DNA sequence: TGTGCCAGCAGCTTAGTCGGCGGGGCAGCCCACTACGAGCAGTACTTC.

The genes are TRBV7-8 and TRBJ2-1; tentative D call: TRBD2 (6 bases). The CDR3 contains 14 residues. V was pared by 5 bases and J by 3 bases, with 11 bases between. From germline, CDR1 is SGHVS and CDR2 FQNEAQ. The DNA of the CDR3 is TGTGCCAGCAGCCCGGGGGAGAACTACAATGAGCAGTTCTTC. This codes for CASSPGENYNEQFF.

Only one count was recorded for this clone. CDR3 sequence reads: CASRLGQFNSPLHF. CDR3 coding DNA: TGCGCCAGCAGGCTTGGACAGTTCAATTCACCCCTCCACTTT. This chain links TRBV4-3 with TRBJ1-6; maybe TRBD1 (6 bases). The CDR3 runs to 14 residues. Trimming cost V 6 bases and J 7 bases, with 13 bases left between them. The germline CDR1 and CDR2 sequences are LGHNA and YSLEER.

This clone was observed a few times. The chain joins TRBV10-3 to TRBJ1-2; 9 positions match TRBD1. After removal of 0 bases from V and 6 bases from J, the junction contained 8 bases not matched to a gene. The CDR3 has 16 amino acids. Germline V CDR1 and CDR2: ENHRY, SYGVKD. CDR3 residues: CAISESLGQGLHGYTF. As DNA, the CDR3 is TGTGCCATCAGTGAGTCATTGGGACAGGGACTTCATGGCTACACCTTC.

The V call is TRBV5-6, the J call TRBJ1-1; 9 bases fit TRBD1. The CDR3 is 14 amino acids. With V trimmed by 4 bases and J by 6 bases, 7 bases remained unmatched. Germline-derived CDR1 and CDR2 are SGHDT and YYEEEE. The CDR3 is CASSVGQGRPEAFF. CDR3 DNA sequence: TGTGCCAGCAGCGTCGGACAGGGGAGGCCTGAAGCTTTCTTT.

This chain uses TRBV30 with TRBJ2-7, with 9 nucleotides matching TRBD2. The junction had 15 bases not matched to a gene; V was cut back by 2 bases and J by 4 bases. Germline assignment: CDR1 GTSNPN and CDR2 SVGIG (reference sequence). CDR3 length equals 17 residues. CDR3 in DNA: TGTGCCTGGAGTCCATTGGGGTCTATAGCGGGAGTATACGAGCAGTACTTC. It translates to CAWSPLGSIAGVYEQYF.

J is TRBJ1-5 and V is TRBV4-2, with 7 bases fitting TRBD1. Germline CDR1 is LGHNA and CDR2 is YNFKEQ. J lost 1 base, V lost 1 base, and 4 bases had no gene match. CDR3 length equals 16 residues. The CDR3 DNA reads as TGTGCCAGCAGCCAAGGGGACAGAAGCAGCAATCAGCCCCAGCATTTT. Encoded protein: CASSQGDRSSNQPQHF.

The chain carries TRBV28 and TRBJ2-7, with 8 bases fitting TRBD1. The CDR3 length is 14 residues. Germline loops: CDR1 MDHEN, CDR2 SYDVKM. V trimming: 6 bases; J trimming: 3 bases; junction bases outside the gene matches: 7. The CDR3 DNA is TGTGCCAGCAGGATTACAGGGGGAATCTACGAGCAGTACTTC. Amino acid sequence: CASRITGGIYEQYF.

The chain combines TRBV7-9 with TRBJ1-2, with D unclear. Germline V gene sequence: CDR1 SEHNR, CDR2 FQNEAQ (reference sequence). The CDR3 runs to 13 residues. V lost 5 bases and J lost 1, with 8 bases in between. CDR3 protein: CASSLRDNYGYTF. In nucleotides, the CDR3 is TGTGCCAGCAGCCTACGGGATAACTATGGCTACACCTTC.

The rearrangement uses TRBV4-3 and TRBJ2-7, with 7 bases fitting TRBD2. This CDR3 is built from 14 residues. Per the germline V gene, CDR1 is LGHNA and CDR2 is YSLEER. The J segment lost 7 bases and the V segment lost 3 bases, leaving 9 bases of the junction unmatched. In DNA form, the CDR3 reads TGCGCCAGCAGCCAGCCCCTGGGGGGGGAAGAGCAGTACTTC. It translates to CASSQPLGGEEQYF.

This clone occurred a few times. V gene TRBV6-1 combines with J gene TRBJ2-7; D call uncertain. V was cut by 4 bases and J by 3 bases, with 13 bases left in between. There are 14 residues in the CDR3. The germline V gene encodes CDR1 MNHNS and CDR2 SASEGT. The CDR3 coding sequence is TGTGCCAGCAGTGTGGGCAGAAGGCACTACGAGCAGTACTTC. Translated, it gives CASSVGRRHYEQYF.